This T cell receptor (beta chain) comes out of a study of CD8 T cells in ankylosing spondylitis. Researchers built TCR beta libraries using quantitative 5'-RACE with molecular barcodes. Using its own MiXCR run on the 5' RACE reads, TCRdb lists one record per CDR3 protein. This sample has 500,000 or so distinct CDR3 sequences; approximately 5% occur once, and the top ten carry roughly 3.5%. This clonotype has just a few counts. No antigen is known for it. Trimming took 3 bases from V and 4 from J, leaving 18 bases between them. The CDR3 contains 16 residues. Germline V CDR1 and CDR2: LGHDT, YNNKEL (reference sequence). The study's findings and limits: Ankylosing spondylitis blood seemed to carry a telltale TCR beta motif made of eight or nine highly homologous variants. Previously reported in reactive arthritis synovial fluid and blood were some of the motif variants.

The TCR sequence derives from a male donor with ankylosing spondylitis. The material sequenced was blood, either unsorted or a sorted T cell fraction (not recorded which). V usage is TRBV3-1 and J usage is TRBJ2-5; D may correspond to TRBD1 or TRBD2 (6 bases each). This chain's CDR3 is CASSHLPGASRETQYF. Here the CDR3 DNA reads TGTGCCAGCAGCCACCTTCCGGGGGCCTCTCGAGAGACCCAGTACTTC.